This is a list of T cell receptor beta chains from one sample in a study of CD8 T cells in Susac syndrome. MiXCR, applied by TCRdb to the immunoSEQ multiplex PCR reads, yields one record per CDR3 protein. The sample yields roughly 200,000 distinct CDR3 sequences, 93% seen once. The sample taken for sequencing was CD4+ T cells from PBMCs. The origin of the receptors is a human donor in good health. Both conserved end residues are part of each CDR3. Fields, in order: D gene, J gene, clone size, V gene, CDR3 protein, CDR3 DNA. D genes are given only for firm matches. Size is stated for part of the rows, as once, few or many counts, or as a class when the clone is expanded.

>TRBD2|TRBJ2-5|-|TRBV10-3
CAISDEAGGLRETQYF
TGTGCCATCAGTGACGAAGCGGGGGGGCTGCGGGAGACCCAGTACTTC
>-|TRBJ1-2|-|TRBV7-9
CASSLSDRPPFHTF
TGTGCCAGCAGCTTATCGGACCGGCCTCCTTTTCACACCTTC
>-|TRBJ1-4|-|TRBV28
CASSSPETHNEKLFF
TGTGCCAGCAGTTCGCCAGAGACTCATAATGAAAAACTGTTTTTT
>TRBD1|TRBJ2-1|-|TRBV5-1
CASSLALQGADNEQFF
TGCGCCAGCAGCTTGGCCCTACAGGGGGCGGACAATGAGCAGTTCTTC
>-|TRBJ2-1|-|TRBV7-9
CASSLDQSSYNEQFF
TGTGCCAGCAGCTTAGATCAGAGCTCCTACAATGAGCAGTTCTTC
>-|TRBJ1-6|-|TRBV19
CASSIAAGSSYNSPLHF
TGTGCCAGTAGTATAGCGGCGGGAAGCTCCTATAATTCACCCCTCCACTTT
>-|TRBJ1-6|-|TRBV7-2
CASSLVKGNSPLHF
TGTGCCAGCAGCTTAGTCAAGGGTAATTCACCCCTCCACTTT
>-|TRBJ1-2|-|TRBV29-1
CSVGGPYGYTF
TGCAGCGTCGGGGGCCCCTATGGCTACACCTTC
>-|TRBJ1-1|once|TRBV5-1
CASSLDTGRLNTEAFF
TGCGCCAGCAGTTTGGACACGGGACGGCTGAACACTGAAGCTTTCTTT
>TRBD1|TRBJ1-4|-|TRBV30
CAWGNQGVREKLFF
TGTGCCTGGGGAAATCAGGGGGTTCGTGAAAAACTGTTTTTT
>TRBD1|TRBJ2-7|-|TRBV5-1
CASSLGDRGSSYEQYF
TGCGCCAGCAGCTTGGGAGACAGGGGGAGCTCCTACGAGCAGTACTTC
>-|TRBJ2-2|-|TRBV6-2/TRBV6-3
CASTPTDRDTGELFF
TGTGCCAGCACCCCGACAGATCGGGACACCGGGGAGCTGTTTTTT
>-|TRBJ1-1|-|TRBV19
CASSKNFGQTLNTEAFF
TGTGCCAGTAGTAAGAATTTCGGACAGACCCTGAACACTGAAGCTTTCTTT
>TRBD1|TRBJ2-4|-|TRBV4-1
CASSQRDRGDIQYF
TGCGCCAGCAGCCAGAGGGACAGGGGAGACATTCAGTACTTC
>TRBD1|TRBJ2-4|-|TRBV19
CASSASPGQALAKNIQYF
TGTGCCAGTAGTGCCTCTCCGGGACAGGCATTAGCCAAAAACATTCAGTACTTC
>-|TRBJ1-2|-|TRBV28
CASSPSVPLGYTF
TGTGCCAGCAGTCCGTCGGTACCCCTAGGCTACACCTTC
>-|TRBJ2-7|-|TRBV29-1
CSVSVHSYEQYF
TGCAGCGTTTCGGTCCACTCCTACGAGCAGTACTTC
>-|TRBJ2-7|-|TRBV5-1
CASSLASRGPYEQYF
TGCGCCAGCAGCTTGGCGTCCAGGGGTCCCTACGAGCAGTACTTC
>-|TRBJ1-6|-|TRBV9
CASSVEGGPNSPLHF
TGTGCCAGCAGCGTAGAGGGGGGCCCTAATTCACCCCTCCACTTT
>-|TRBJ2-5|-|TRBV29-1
CSAGDIQETQYF
TGCAGCGCAGGAGACATCCAAGAGACCCAGTACTTC
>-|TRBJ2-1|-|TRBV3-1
CASSQDPRSSQFF
TGTGCCAGCAGCCAAGATCCTAGGTCGTCGCAGTTCTTC
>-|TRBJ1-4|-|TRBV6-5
CASSRGPREEKLFF
TGTGCCAGCAGTAGGGGACCTAGAGAGGAAAAACTGTTTTTT
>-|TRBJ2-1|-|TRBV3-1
CASSQRGAGDEQFF
TGTGCCAGCAGCCAACGGGGGGCCGGGGATGAGCAGTTCTTC
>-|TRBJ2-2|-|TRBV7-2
CASRSDRNTGELFF
TGTGCCAGCAGATCGGACAGAAACACCGGGGAGCTGTTTTTT
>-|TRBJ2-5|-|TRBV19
CASGLIQETQYF
TGTGCCAGTGGCCTGATTCAAGAGACCCAGTACTTC
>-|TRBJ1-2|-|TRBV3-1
CASSQDPGLGGYTF
TGTGCCAGCAGCCAAGATCCGGGATTGGGAGGCTACACCTTC
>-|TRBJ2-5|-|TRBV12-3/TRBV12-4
CASSPLSETQYF
TGTGCCAGCAGCCCGTTGTCTGAGACCCAGTACTTC
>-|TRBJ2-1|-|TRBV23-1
CASSPYPGGGDYNEQFF
TGCGCCAGCAGTCCGTACCCCGGAGGTGGAGACTACAATGAGCAGTTCTTC
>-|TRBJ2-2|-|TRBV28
CASSFSGTGELFF
TGTGCCAGCAGTTTCTCAGGCACCGGGGAGCTGTTTTTT
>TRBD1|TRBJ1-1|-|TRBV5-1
CASSLIGTGSIGNTEAFF
TGCGCCAGCAGCTTGATTGGGACAGGGTCGATCGGGAACACTGAAGCTTTCTTT
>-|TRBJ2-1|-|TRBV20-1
CSARDPQADGSYNEQFF
TGCAGTGCTAGAGATCCCCAGGCGGACGGATCCTACAATGAGCAGTTCTTC
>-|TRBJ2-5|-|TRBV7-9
CASSFRREETQYF
TGTGCCAGCAGCTTTAGGCGCGAAGAGACCCAGTACTTC
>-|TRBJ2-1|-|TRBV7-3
CASSPRTGWHEQFF
TGTGCCAGCAGCCCCCGAACAGGGTGGCATGAGCAGTTCTTC
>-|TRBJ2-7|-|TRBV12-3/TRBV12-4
CASSRYRDFGAYEQYF
TGTGCCAGCAGTCGCTACCGGGACTTTGGAGCCTACGAGCAGTACTTC
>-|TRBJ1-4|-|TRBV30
CAWSAPGREKLFF
TGTGCCTGGAGTGCCCCAGGGCGAGAAAAACTGTTTTTT
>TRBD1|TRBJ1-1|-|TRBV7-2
CASSRRQGPTEAFF
TGTGCCAGCAGCCGTAGACAGGGCCCCACTGAAGCTTTCTTT
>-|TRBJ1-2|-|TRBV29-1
CSVSGFSGYTF
TGCAGCGTCTCGGGCTTTTCTGGCTACACCTTC
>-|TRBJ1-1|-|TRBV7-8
CASSHPRGNTEAFF
TGTGCCAGCAGCCACCCAAGGGGTAACACTGAAGCTTTCTTT
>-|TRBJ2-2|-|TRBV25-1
CASSALGVAGELFF
TGTGCCAGCAGTGCGCTCGGGGTGGCCGGGGAGCTGTTTTTT
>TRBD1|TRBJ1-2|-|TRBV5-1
CASSVQSTGTEGYTF
TGCGCCAGCAGCGTACAGTCGACAGGGACGGAGGGCTACACCTTC
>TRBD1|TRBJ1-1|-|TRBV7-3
CASSLKAAGGEAFF
TGTGCCAGCAGCTTAAAGGCAGCAGGGGGTGAAGCTTTCTTT
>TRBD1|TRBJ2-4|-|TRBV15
CATSRYGTEKNIQYF
TGTGCCACCAGCAGATACGGGACAGAAAAAAACATTCAGTACTTC
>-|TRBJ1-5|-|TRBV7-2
CASSSYGPLTQPQHF
TGTGCCAGCAGCTCGTACGGCCCCCTCACGCAGCCCCAGCATTTT
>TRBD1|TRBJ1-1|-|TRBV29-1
CSVQTGFQNTEAFF
TGCAGCGTTCAGACAGGGTTCCAGAACACTGAAGCTTTCTTT
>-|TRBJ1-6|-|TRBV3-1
CASGQYNSPLHF
TGTGCCAGCGGCCAGTATAATTCACCCCTCCACTTT
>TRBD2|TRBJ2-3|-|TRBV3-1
CASSQDGPSGGTQYF
TGTGCCAGCAGCCAAGATGGGCCTAGCGGGGGGACGCAGTATTTT
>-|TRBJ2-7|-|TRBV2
CASSERDRTYEQYF
TGTGCCAGCAGTGAACGGGACCGTACCTACGAGCAGTACTTC
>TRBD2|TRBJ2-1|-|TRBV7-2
CANHVLSGILYNEQFF
TGTGCCAACCACGTTTTGAGCGGGATCCTCTACAATGAGCAGTTCTTC
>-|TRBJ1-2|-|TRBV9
CASSVGRAIEGYTF
TGTGCCAGCAGCGTAGGCAGGGCGATAGAGGGCTACACCTTC
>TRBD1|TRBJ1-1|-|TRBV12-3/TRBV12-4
CASSPGQGAGSTEAFF
TGTGCCAGCAGCCCGGGGCAGGGGGCGGGGAGCACTGAAGCTTTCTTT
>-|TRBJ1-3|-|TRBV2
CASSRLSGNTIYF
TGTGCCAGCAGTCGTCTCAGTGGAAACACCATATATTTT
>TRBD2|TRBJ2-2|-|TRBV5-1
CASSLAGRGAANTGELFF
TGCGCCAGCAGCTTGGCCGGGCGGGGGGCCGCGAACACCGGGGAGCTGTTTTTT
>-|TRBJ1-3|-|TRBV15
CATSRSKDARFKYF
TGTGCCACCAGCAGATCGAAGGACGCCAGATTCAAATATTTT
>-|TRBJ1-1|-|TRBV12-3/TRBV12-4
CASRRGTEAFF
TGTGCCTCCAGGAGGGGAACTGAAGCTTTCTTT
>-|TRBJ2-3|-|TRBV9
CASSVGGTDTQYF
TGTGCCAGCAGCGTCGGGGGCACAGATACGCAGTATTTT
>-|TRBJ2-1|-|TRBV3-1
CASSQAPEQFF
TGTGCCAGCAGCCAAGCCCCTGAGCAGTTCTTC
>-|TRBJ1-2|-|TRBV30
CAWRGSNYGYTF
TGTGCCTGGAGGGGGTCTAACTATGGCTACACCTTC
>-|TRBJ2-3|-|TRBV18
CASSPNTDTQYF
TGTGCCAGCTCACCAAACACAGATACGCAGTATTTT
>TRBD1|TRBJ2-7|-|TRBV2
CASRPDRGLYEQYF
TGTGCCAGCAGGCCGGACAGGGGGCTGTACGAGCAGTACTTC